This TCR beta chain was sequenced during a study of T cell repertoires in cytomegalovirus infection. Study at large: CMV infection plus the matching HLA type was flagged by public TCR beta signatures.

A single record per CDR3 protein comes from TCRdb applying MiXCR to the reads. The table records just under 500,000 distinct CDR3 sequences, around 30% of them present only once. CDR1 is DFQATT and CDR2 is SNEGSKA in the germline V gene (reference sequence). Trimming took off 1 base at V and 2 bases at J, with 8 bases between the two ends. This CDR3 spans 13 amino acids. Regarding the study as a whole: Accumulated public TCR beta family frequency recognized individuals carrying CMV together with the relevant HLA.

This clonotype was picked up a small number of times. What it recognizes is unknown. The sequencing used cultured PBMCs, collected from culture after CMV antigen stimulation. V is TRBV20-1 and J is TRBJ1-2, with unresolved D. The TCR originated in a human donor in good health (CMV status not recorded). Some clones in this sample may be carry-over from other donors' samples. As DNA, the CDR3 is TGCAGTGCTAGAGCGTCCGGGAACTATGGCTACACCTTC. It codes for CSARASGNYGYTF.